The 6 T cell receptor beta chains listed next were all sequenced from one sample in a study of monozygotic twins with inflammatory bowel disease. From its re-call of the 5' RACE reads, TCRdb lists each CDR3 protein once, without DNA. In total, the table holds a few hundred thousand distinct CDR3 sequences. Sample: blood. These receptors came from a human donor with ulcerative colitis or Crohn's disease, or a healthy co-twin of an affected twin (not recorded which).

The genes are TRBV28 and TRBJ1-5. Germline lookup yields CDR1 MDHEN and CDR2 SYDVKM. The CDR3 is 15 amino acids. CDR3 amino acids: CASSPRRYSNQPQHF.

The chain carries TRBV20-1 and TRBJ2-5; TCRdb gives TRBD1 as the D gene, but with no DNA this cannot be confirmed. Germline CDR1 DFQATT, CDR2 SNEGSKA (reference sequence). This CDR3 region has 14 residues. This CDR3 reads CSAPKGTGKETQYF.

The rearrangement links TRBV12-5 to TRBJ2-1; TCRdb lists TRBD2, though no DNA is available to test this call. The CDR3 sequence is 14 residues long. Per the germline V gene, CDR1 is LGHNT and CDR2 is FRNRAP. CDR3: CASGPGPAQSEQFF.

The rearrangement joins TRBV15 to TRBJ1-5; TCRdb lists TRBD1, though no DNA is available to test this call. CDR3 length: 16 residues. The germline V gene encodes CDR1 LNHNV and CDR2 YYDKDF (reference sequence). This CDR3 is CATSRDIGQGRQPQHF.

V and J are TRBV30 and TRBJ2-1; TCRdb's assignment of TRBD1 cannot be checked, as there is no DNA. The CDR3 has 19 amino acids. Germline V gene data show CDR1 as GTSNPN and CDR2 as SVGIG (reference sequence). CDR3 in amino acids: CAWSWGDRLPSGSYNEQFF.

The V gene is TRBV5-1, the J gene TRBJ2-7; TCRdb's D call, TRBD1, is unchecked because there is no DNA. CDR3 length equals 15 residues. Germline CDR1 and CDR2: SGHRS and YFSETQ. The chain's CDR3 is CASSEQGASSYEQYF.